These T cell receptor beta chains were read from a single sample in a study of blood T cell repertoires in COVID-19. The assay was immunoSEQ multiplex PCR, and TCRdb's table has in-frame clones only and misses some. The table lists 90,000 to 130,000 clones, roughly 81% of them singletons, with approximately 1.5% in the top ten. Sequencing was performed on peripheral blood. The receptors come from a man in his forties with acute or convalescent COVID-19. Each CDR3 is given with its conserved first and last residue. The D gene is left open where the match is weak. Expanded clones get a size class; other rows say once, few or many, or leave the size out.

D gene	V gene	J gene	clone size	CDR3 protein	CDR3 DNA
TRBD2	TRBV10-1	TRBJ2-3	-	CASSGTSGNSTDTQYF	TGCGCCAGCAGTGGGACTAGCGGGAATAGCACAGATACGCAGTATTTT
TRBD1	TRBV18	TRBJ2-1	-	CASSPGTGQGAGEQFF	TGTGCCAGCTCACCTGGGACAGGACAGGGGGCGGGTGAGCAGTTCTTC
-	TRBV4-3	TRBJ1-5	-	CASSQDWGQDSNQPQHF	TGCGCCAGCAGCCAAGATTGGGGACAAGATAGCAATCAGCCCCAGCATTTT
TRBD1	TRBV3-1/TRBV3-2	TRBJ1-1	-	CASSQGRGQANTEAFF	TGTGCCAGCAGCCAAGGGAGGGGACAGGCTAACACTGAAGCTTTCTTT
-	TRBV25-1	TRBJ2-7	-	CASSEAGAVYEQYF	TGTGCCAGCAGTGAAGCAGGGGCGGTCTACGAGCAGTACTTC
-	TRBV5-1	TRBJ2-4	-	CASSLVTAGKNIQYF	TGCGCCAGCAGCTTGGTGACTGCGGGAAAAAACATTCAGTACTTC
-	TRBV7-2	TRBJ2-7	-	CASSKSGVGSYEQYF	TGTGCCAGCAGCAAAAGCGGAGTAGGCTCCTACGAGCAGTACTTC
-	TRBV2	TRBJ2-1	few	CASTPHPENEQFF	TGTGCCAGCACCCCGCACCCGGAGAATGAGCAGTTCTTC
-	TRBV15	TRBJ2-3	-	CATSPEGGGLGGTQYF	TGTGCCACCAGCCCCGAGGGGGGAGGGCTTGGAGGGACGCAGTATTTT
TRBD1	TRBV2	TRBJ1-1	-	CASRAGGSNTEAFF	TGTGCCAGCAGGGCAGGGGGTTCGAACACTGAAGCTTTCTTT
TRBD2	TRBV2	TRBJ2-5	-	CASKPGGETQYF	TGTGCCAGCAAACCGGGAGGGGAGACCCAGTACTTC
-	TRBV2	TRBJ1-1	medium-sized	CASSPAGTGNTEAFF	TGTGCCAGCAGTCCCGCCGGGACTGGCAACACTGAAGCTTTCTTT
-	TRBV6-1	TRBJ2-5	-	CASSELPGPGETQYF	TGTGCCAGCAGTGAACTTCCGGGCCCGGGGGAGACCCAGTACTTC
-	TRBV12-5	TRBJ2-3	-	CASGLVIGATDTQYF	TGTGCTAGTGGTTTGGTTATAGGGGCCACAGATACGCAGTATTTT
-	TRBV5-1	TRBJ1-4	-	CASSLRPTGLNEKLFF	TGCGCCAGCAGCTTGCGCCCAACAGGGCTTAATGAAAAACTGTTTTTT
-	TRBV27	TRBJ1-4	-	CASSLSRPWENEKLFF	TGTGCCAGCAGTTTATCTCGGCCGTGGGAGAATGAAAAACTGTTTTTT
-	TRBV30	TRBJ2-7	once	CAWSGGAGAIGEQYF	TGTGCCTGGAGTGGGGGGGCGGGAGCCATTGGTGAGCAGTACTTC
-	TRBV6-4	TRBJ2-3	few	CASSDSAEPTDTQYF	TGTGCCAGCAGTGACTCAGCGGAGCCCACAGATACGCAGTATTTT
-	TRBV2	TRBJ1-1	few	CASTQDILGAFF	TGTGCCAGCACCCAGGACATCCTGGGCGCTTTCTTT
-	TRBV6-4	TRBJ1-5	-	CASSERQPGELRQPQHF	TGTGCCAGCAGTGAAAGACAGCCCGGCGAACTACGTCAGCCCCAGCATTTT
TRBD1	TRBV6-6	TRBJ1-2	few	CASSDAGTGPNYGYTF	TGTGCCAGCTCAGACGCCGGGACAGGGCCTAACTATGGCTACACCTTC
TRBD1	TRBV5-1	TRBJ1-4	-	CASSLTPTGGEELFF	TGCGCCAGCAGCCTTACACCGACAGGGGGGGAAGAACTGTTTTTT
TRBD1	TRBV11-2	TRBJ2-5	-	CASSLDRGTGVEETQYF	TGTGCCAGCAGCTTAGATCGGGGGACAGGGGTCGAGGAGACCCAGTACTTC
TRBD1	TRBV5-5	TRBJ1-6	-	CASSLTDRGLNSPLHF	TGTGCCAGCAGCTTAACGGACAGGGGATTGAATTCACCCCTCCACTTT
-	TRBV7-8	TRBJ2-7	-	CASSLHVRGAAGVAAEQYF	TGTGCCAGCAGCTTACATGTTAGGGGGGCCGCGGGAGTAGCGGCCGAGCAGTACTTC
TRBD2	TRBV27	TRBJ2-2	-	CASSWIAGPGSGELFF	TGTGCCAGCAGTTGGATAGCGGGACCGGGAAGCGGGGAGCTGTTTTTT
-	TRBV19	TRBJ2-1	-	CASSMVPRGNEQFF	TGTGCCAGTAGTATGGTACCTAGAGGGAATGAGCAGTTCTTC
TRBD2	TRBV7-2	TRBJ2-5	once	CASTPRRLAGEETQYF	TGTGCCAGCACCCCAAGACGACTAGCGGGGGAAGAGACCCAGTACTTC
TRBD1	TRBV5-1	TRBJ2-1	-	CASSHTAGTGMNEQFF	TGCGCCAGCAGCCACACTGCCGGGACAGGGATGAATGAGCAGTTCTTC
-	TRBV5-6	TRBJ2-1	-	CASSLPVGWRPYNEQFF	TGTGCCAGCAGCCTACCGGTTGGGTGGCGGCCCTACAATGAGCAGTTCTTC
-	TRBV5-6	TRBJ1-5	-	CASSLTRGASNQPQHF	TGTGCCAGCAGCTTAACGCGGGGGGCGAGCAATCAGCCCCAGCATTTT
-	TRBV7-3	TRBJ1-5	-	CASSLSRVGNQPQHF	TGTGCCAGCAGCTTAAGCAGGGTGGGCAATCAGCCCCAGCATTTT
-	TRBV28	TRBJ1-4	once	CASSLGGGGRGEKLFF	TGTGCCAGCAGTTTAGGGGGCGGGGGAAGGGGTGAAAAACTGTTTTTT
-	TRBV27	TRBJ2-1	-	CASSPVGRGGHYNEQFF	TGTGCCAGCAGCCCCGTTGGGCGAGGGGGACACTACAATGAGCAGTTCTTC
-	TRBV5-1	TRBJ2-6	-	CASSPDKAGANVLTF	TGCGCCAGCAGCCCGGACAAAGCTGGGGCCAACGTCCTGACTTTC
TRBD2	TRBV9	TRBJ2-3	-	CASSVEPLADTDTQYF	TGTGCCAGCAGCGTAGAACCACTAGCGGACACAGATACGCAGTATTTT
TRBD1	TRBV25-1	TRBJ1-2	-	CASSEFGTGGYYGYTF	TGTGCCAGCAGTGAATTTGGGACAGGGGGCTACTATGGCTACACCTTC